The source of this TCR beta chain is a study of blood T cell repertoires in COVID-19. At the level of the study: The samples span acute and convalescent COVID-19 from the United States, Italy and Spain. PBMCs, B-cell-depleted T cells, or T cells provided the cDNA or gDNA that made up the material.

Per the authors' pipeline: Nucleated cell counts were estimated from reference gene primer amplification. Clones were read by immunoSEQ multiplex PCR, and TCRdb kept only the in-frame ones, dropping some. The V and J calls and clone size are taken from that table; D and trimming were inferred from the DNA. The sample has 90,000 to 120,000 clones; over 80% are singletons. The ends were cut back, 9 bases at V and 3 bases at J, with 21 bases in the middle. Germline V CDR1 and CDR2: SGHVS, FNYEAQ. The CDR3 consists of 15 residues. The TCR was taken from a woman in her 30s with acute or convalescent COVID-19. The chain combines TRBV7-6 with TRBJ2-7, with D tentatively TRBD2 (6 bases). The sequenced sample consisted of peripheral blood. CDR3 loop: CASSRGTRPYYEQYF. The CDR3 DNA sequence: TGTGCCAGTTCCCGGGGGACGCGTCCCTACTACGAGCAGTACTTC.